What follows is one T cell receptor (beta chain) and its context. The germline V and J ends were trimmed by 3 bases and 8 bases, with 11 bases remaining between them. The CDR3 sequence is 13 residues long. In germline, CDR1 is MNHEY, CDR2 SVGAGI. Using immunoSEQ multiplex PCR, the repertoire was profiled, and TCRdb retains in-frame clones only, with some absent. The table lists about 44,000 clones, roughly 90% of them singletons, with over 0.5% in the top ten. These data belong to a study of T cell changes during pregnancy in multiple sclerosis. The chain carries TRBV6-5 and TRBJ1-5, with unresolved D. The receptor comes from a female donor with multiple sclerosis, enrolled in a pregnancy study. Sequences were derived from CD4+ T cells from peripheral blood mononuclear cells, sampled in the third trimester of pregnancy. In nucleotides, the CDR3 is TGTGCCAGCAGTTATAACGGGTTGGAGCCCCAGCATTTT. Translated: CASSYNGLEPQHF.